The next 28 T cell receptor beta chains were all read from a single sample in a study of blood T cells in healthy people across ages (dated by TCRdb to 2013 to 2016). The library was made by 5' RACE. Instrument used: Illumina HiSeq 2500. A second PCR of roughly 7 to 11 cycles was performed with a sample-barcoded 5' primer and a J-beta primer mix. Using fastp trimming at Q25 and MiXCR clonotype assembly, TCRdb reanalyzed the public sequencing data and kept in-frame beta chains. Identical CDR3 protein sequences are pooled into one entry, listed with their most common genes and DNA. The sample table shows more than 650,000 distinct CDR3 sequences, and roughly 24% are seen once. In total, the top ten clones hold around 2.9% of the sample. The sample also formed part of further work on T cells of mothers and their children.

The specimen was blood. These receptors all stem from a boy aged 5-17 years in good health.

Only a few counts were recorded for this clonotype. The chain is built from TRBV11-2 and TRBJ1-1, with TRBD1 as a possible D gene (5 bases). V lost 6 bases and J lost 3, with 23 bases in between. The V gene's germline CDR1 is SGHAT and CDR2 FQNNGV. The CDR3 loop spans 17 amino acids. DNA of the CDR3: TGTGCCAGCAGTCAGGCGGGGGTTTACTCGGTGGACACTGAAGCTTTCTTT. Its translation is CASSQAGVYSVDTEAFF.

This clonotype was recorded once. The V and J genes are TRBV3-1 and TRBJ1-2; 10 positions agree with TRBD1. This CDR3 has 15 amino acids. The germline CDR1 and CDR2 sequences are LGHDT and YNNKEL (reference sequence). The junction had 6 bases not matched to a gene; V was cut back by 4 bases and J by 4 bases. The CDR3 loop reads CASSLAGQGTYGYTF. CDR3 in DNA: TGTGCCAGCAGCCTTGCGGGACAGGGGACCTATGGCTACACCTTC.

There are a few counts of this clonotype. The chain is built from TRBV7-2 and TRBJ1-4; 7 bases match TRBD1. The CDR3 has 15 residues. V lost 6 bases to trimming and J lost 8 bases; unmatched junction nucleotides: 12. Germline CDR1 and CDR2: SGHTA and FQGNSA. The CDR3 DNA reads as TGTGCCAGCAGTTTAACAGGGGAGCTCGGGGAAAAACTGTTTTTT. This encodes CASSLTGELGEKLFF.

The chain recombines TRBV29-1 with TRBJ2-1; 8 bases are a match to TRBD2. Germline-derived CDR1 and CDR2 are SQVTM and ANQGSEA. J lost 8 bases, V lost 1 base, and 4 bases had no gene match. The length of the CDR3 is 13 residues. The CDR3 reads CSVEAGGPYEQFF. The CDR3 bases are TGCAGCGTTGAAGCGGGGGGGCCGTATGAGCAGTTCTTC.

This clonotype was seen more than once but under ten times. This chain joins TRBV5-1 and TRBJ2-1; D is uncertain. V lost 2 bases and J lost 2, with 5 bases in between. Per germline, CDR1 SGHRS and CDR2 YFSETQ. The CDR3 totals 13 residues. As DNA, the CDR3 is TGCGCCAGCAGCTTCCTCCCCTACAATGAGCAGTTCTTC. This sequence encodes CASSFLPYNEQFF.

The chain combines TRBV28 with TRBJ1-2; D remains ambiguous. Germline V gene sequence: CDR1 MDHEN, CDR2 SYDVKM. The CDR3 runs 13 residues. The V and J ends lost 7 bases and 2 bases respectively, with 11 bases between them. The CDR3 loop reads CASNRAHNYGYTF. In DNA, the CDR3 is TGTGCCAGCAACCGGGCTCACAACTATGGCTACACCTTC.

The rearrangement uses TRBV5-1 and TRBJ2-3, with 8 bases matching TRBD2. Germline CDR1 reads SGHRS; CDR2 reads YFSETQ. Trimming took 4 bases from V and 0 from J; bases not matched to a gene: 7. The CDR3 runs 16 residues. The CDR3 sequence: CASSAPLAGSTDTQYF. The DNA of the CDR3 is TGCGCCAGCAGCGCACCCTTAGCGGGGAGCACAGATACGCAGTATTTT.

This chain links TRBV7-9 with TRBJ2-3; D not resolved. V lost 5 bases and J lost 4, with 4 bases in between. This CDR3 is built from 11 residues. CDR1 SEHNR and CDR2 FQNEAQ come from the germline V gene (reference sequence). The CDR3 DNA follows: TGTGCCAGCAGCATTCCAGATACGCAGTATTTT. Protein: CASSIPDTQYF.

This clonotype was detected only a few times. This rearrangement joins TRBV18 to TRBJ2-3; D not resolved. The CDR3 is made up of 14 amino acids. V was pared by 2 bases and J by 6 bases, with 12 bases between. Germline V gene data show CDR1 as KGHSH and CDR2 as LQKENI. The CDR3 sequence is CASSPTMGKDTQYF. The CDR3 coding sequence is TGTGCCAGCTCACCAACGATGGGAAAGGATACGCAGTATTTT.

The chain employs TRBV12-3 or TRBV12-4 and TRBJ2-1; 11 bases fit TRBD2. This CDR3 region has 15 residues. Losses at the gene ends were 6 bases for V and 9 bases for J; bases not matched to a gene: 10. DNA of the CDR3: TGTGCCAGCAGCCCAATAGCGGGGGGGCCGATTGAGCAGTTCTTC. Amino acid sequence: CASSPIAGGPIEQFF.

This clonotype turned up a few times. The genes are TRBV20-1 and TRBJ2-2; tentative D call: TRBD2 (6 bases). V dropped 0 bases and J dropped 6 bases, with 20 bases sitting between them. Germline V gives CDR1 DFQATT, CDR2 SNEGSKA (reference sequence). The length of the CDR3 is 17 residues. CDR3 sequence: CSARDRSRLGLSGELFF. As DNA, the CDR3 is TGCAGTGCTAGAGATCGTTCGAGACTAGGCCTCTCCGGGGAGCTGTTTTTT.

The chain recombines TRBV20-1 with TRBJ2-5; TRBD2 might be the D (6 bases). The CDR3 has 13 residues. V dropped 6 bases and J dropped 5 bases, with 16 bases sitting between them. Germline V CDR1 and CDR2: DFQATT, SNEGSKA (reference sequence). The CDR3 loop is CSAGRKPGETQYF. CDR3 DNA: TGCAGTGCGGGGAGGAAACCGGGGGAGACCCAGTACTTC.

The count of this clonotype is one. The V call is TRBV6-6, the J call TRBJ1-6; TRBD1 might be the D (5 bases). The CDR3 sequence is 15 residues long. Germline V gene lookup returns CDR1 MNHNY and CDR2 SVGAGI (reference sequence). Between the trimmed V and J ends, which lost 2 bases and 9 bases, there was a span of 14 bases. The CDR3 DNA is TGTGCCAGCAGTTACCGTGGACCAGGGAGTTCACCCCTCCACTTT. Translated: CASSYRGPGSSPLHF.

In this sample, this clonotype turned up many times. The chain combines TRBV3-1 with TRBJ2-5; the match to TRBD2 covers 13 bases. The CDR3 loop spans 16 amino acids. Unmatched junction bases numbered 3, after V lost 4 bases and J lost 1 base. Germline loops: CDR1 LGHDT, CDR2 YNNKEL (reference sequence). CDR3 nucleotides: TGTGCCAGCAGCCCCTGGACTAGCGGGGGCCAAGAGACCCAGTACTTC. Translating gives CASSPWTSGGQETQYF.

This clonotype was seen only a few times. This chain links TRBV4-1 with TRBJ2-7; D gene unclear. With 0 bases removed from V and 0 bases from J, the gap between germline ends came to 12 bases. CDR1 and CDR2 from the germline V gene are MGHRA and YSYEKL. The CDR3 is made up of 16 amino acids. CDR3 sequence reads: CASSQDALGTSYEQYF. The CDR3 nucleotides are TGCGCCAGCAGCCAAGATGCCCTAGGCACCTCCTACGAGCAGTACTTC.

A few counts support this clonotype. The chain links TRBV20-1 to TRBJ2-7; TRBD1 is a possible D gene (6 bases). In germline, CDR1 is DFQATT, CDR2 SNEGSKA (reference sequence). This CDR3 has 15 residues. The V gene lost 6 bases and the J gene lost 1 base, with 19 bases spanning the gap. The CDR3 reads CSASVTGIGSYEQYF. In DNA, the CDR3 is TGCAGTGCCTCAGTTACAGGGATAGGGTCCTACGAGCAGTACTTC.

The chain uses TRBV5-1 and TRBJ2-7, with D uncertain. The CDR3 runs 15 residues. Germline V gene lookup returns CDR1 SGHRS and CDR2 YFSETQ. V was shortened by 4 bases and J by 0 bases, with 14 bases between the two germline ends. CDR3: CASSVRQPSSYEQYF. CDR3 nucleotide sequence: TGCGCCAGCAGCGTTAGGCAGCCGAGCTCCTACGAGCAGTACTTC.

Only a few counts were recorded for this clonotype. V gene TRBV5-1 combines with J gene TRBJ2-3; TRBD2 matches at 12 bases. Looked up from germline, CDR1 is SGHRS and CDR2 is YFSETQ. The CDR3 extends over 17 amino acids. With V trimmed by 4 bases and J by 4 bases, 10 bases remained unmatched. The CDR3 reads CASSTSSGGAVSDTQYF. In DNA, the CDR3 is TGCGCCAGCAGCACCTCTAGCGGGGGGGCGGTGTCAGATACGCAGTATTTT.

The chain couples TRBV30 to TRBJ2-5; D gene unclear. The end of the DNA fits TRBJ2-1 better, so the J call may be wrong. The CDR3 runs 12 residues. Per the germline V gene, CDR1 is GTSNPN and CDR2 is SVGIG (reference sequence). The CDR3 DNA is TGTGCCTGGAGTCCTCCCTCAGTGGAGCAGTTCTTC. Translated: CAWSPPSVEQFF.

Only a few counts were recorded for this clonotype. The gene calls are TRBV6-1 and TRBJ2-5; a weak D match, TRBD2 (6 bases). The length of the CDR3 is 14 residues. CDR1 and CDR2 (germline): MNHNS, SASEGT. The V end was cut by 0 bases, the J end by 7 bases, with 12 bases between. The DNA for the CDR3 is TGTGCCAGCAGTGAAGCTGGAGGGACTCCGACCCAGTACTTC. The encoded protein is CASSEAGGTPTQYF.

The CDR3 loop is CATSRDLLVSGANVLTF. The CDR3 DNA reads as TGTGCCACCAGCAGAGATCTATTGGTTTCTGGGGCCAACGTCCTGACTTTC. The rearrangement joins TRBV15 to TRBJ2-6; D is ambiguous. This CDR3 has 17 residues. Germline V CDR1 and CDR2: LNHNV, YYDKDF (reference sequence). Trimming removed 0 bases from V and 1 base from J, with 10 bases in between.

The V call is TRBV7-2, the J call TRBJ1-2; possible D gene TRBD1, 6 bases. Germline V gives CDR1 SGHTA, CDR2 FQGNSA. The CDR3 runs 14 residues. Trimming took off 6 bases at V and 2 bases at J, with 13 bases between the two ends. The CDR3 region is CASRTTQGNYGYTF. CDR3 DNA: TGTGCCAGCAGAACAACACAGGGAAACTATGGCTACACCTTC.

The gene calls are TRBV9 and TRBJ2-1, with D hard to call. Trimming took off 0 bases at V and 0 bases at J, with 10 bases between the two ends. CDR1 and CDR2 from the germline V gene are SGDLS and YYNGEE. This CDR3 contains 16 residues. Written as DNA, the CDR3 is TGTGCCAGCAGCGTAGTTGGCAGGAGCTCCTACAATGAGCAGTTCTTC. Translation gives CASSVVGRSSYNEQFF.

This clonotype has more than one count but fewer than ten. The chain employs TRBV6-6 and TRBJ2-1; D not resolved. V shed 0 bases and J shed 10 bases, with 7 bases lying between them. Germline V gene sequence: CDR1 MNHNY, CDR2 SVGAGI (reference sequence). CDR3 length equals 12 residues. The CDR3 reads CASSYSKREQFF. The DNA for the CDR3 is TGTGCCAGCAGTTACTCGAAAAGGGAGCAGTTCTTC.

The V call is TRBV10-3, the J call TRBJ2-3; D not certain. This CDR3 region has 13 residues. Trimming cost V 6 bases and J 1 base, with 8 bases left between them. Germline V gene lookup returns CDR1 ENHRY and CDR2 SYGVKD. Here the CDR3 DNA reads TGTGCCATCAGCCCCGGTGGCACAGATACGCAGTATTTT. Protein: CAISPGGTDTQYF.

This clonotype was observed a few times. The V gene is TRBV5-1, the J gene TRBJ2-5, with D hard to call. The J call may be wrong; the DNA end is better matched by TRBJ2-1. The germline V gene has CDR1 SGHRS and CDR2 YFSETQ. The CDR3 spans 12 residues. This CDR3 reads CASSPPWQEQFF. CDR3 nucleotides: TGCGCCAGCAGCCCCCCCTGGCAGGAGCAGTTCTTC.

The chain has TRBV14 and TRBJ2-7, with a possible D match to TRBD2 (5 bases). The germline gives CDR1 SGHDN, CDR2 FVKESK. V lost 1 base, J lost 0 bases, and 13 bases lay in between. The CDR3 length is 16 residues. CDR3 residues: CASSQGVRGSSYEQYF. The DNA of the CDR3 is TGTGCCAGCAGCCAAGGTGTCCGTGGGAGCTCCTACGAGCAGTACTTC.

The gene calls are TRBV5-1 and TRBJ1-2; D unresolved. Germline V CDR1 and CDR2: SGHRS, YFSETQ. Trimming shortened V by 0 bases and J by 0 bases, and 6 bases separated the two germline ends. The CDR3 contains 14 residues. The CDR3 bases are TGCGCCAGCAGCTTGGAGGCAGCTAACTATGGCTACACCTTC. Translation gives CASSLEAANYGYTF.